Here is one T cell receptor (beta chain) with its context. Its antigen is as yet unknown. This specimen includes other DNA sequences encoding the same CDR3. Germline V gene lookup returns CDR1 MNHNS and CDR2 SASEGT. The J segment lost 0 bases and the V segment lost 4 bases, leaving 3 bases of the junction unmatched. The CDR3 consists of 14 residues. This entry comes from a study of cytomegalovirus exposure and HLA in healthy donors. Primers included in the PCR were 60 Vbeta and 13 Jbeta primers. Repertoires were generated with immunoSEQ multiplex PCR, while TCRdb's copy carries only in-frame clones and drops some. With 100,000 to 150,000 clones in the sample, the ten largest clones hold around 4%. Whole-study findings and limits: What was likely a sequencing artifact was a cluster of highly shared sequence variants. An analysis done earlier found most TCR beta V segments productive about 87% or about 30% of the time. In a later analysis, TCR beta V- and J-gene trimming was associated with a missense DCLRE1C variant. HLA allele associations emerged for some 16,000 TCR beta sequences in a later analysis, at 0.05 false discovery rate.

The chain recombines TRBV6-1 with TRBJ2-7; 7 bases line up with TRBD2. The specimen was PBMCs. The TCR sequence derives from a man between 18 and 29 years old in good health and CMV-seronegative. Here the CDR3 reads CASSGRGSSYEQYF. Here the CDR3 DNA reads TGTGCCAGCAGTGGACGCGGGAGCTCCTACGAGCAGTACTTC.